Following are 14 T cell receptor beta chains from one sample sequenced in a study of graft-versus-host responses after intestinal transplantation. Measured with immunoSEQ multiplex PCR; TCRdb has only the in-frame clones, and not every one. This table has about 81,000 clones, around 93% appearing once. These TCRs' antigens remain unknown. Sample: unstimulated CD4+ T cells sorted from spleen or lymph node cells, taken before transplant. The origin of the receptors is a human donor who was the organ donor for an intestinal transplant.

V usage is TRBV19 and J usage is TRBJ2-3, with 8 bases matching TRBD2. Germline assignment: CDR1 LNHDA and CDR2 SQIVND (reference sequence). V lost 5 bases and J lost 2; bases outside the gene matches: 21. The CDR3 runs 20 residues. The CDR3 is CASSPSFGSLYGRATDTQYF. The CDR3 DNA is TGTGCCAGTAGTCCCTCTTTCGGGTCCCTCTACGGGAGGGCCACAGATACGCAGTATTTT.

The chain links TRBV9 to TRBJ1-2; D might be TRBD1 (6 bases). The CDR3 sequence is 13 residues long. The V and J ends lost 2 bases and 1 base respectively, with 6 bases between them. Germline V gene data show CDR1 as SGDLS and CDR2 as YYNGEE. CDR3 region: CASSVGHNYGYTF. The DNA for the CDR3 is TGTGCCAGCAGCGTGGGACATAACTATGGCTACACCTTC.

The chain links TRBV2 to TRBJ2-2; 8 bases agree with TRBD2. The J segment lost 5 bases and the V segment lost 6 bases, leaving 2 bases of the junction unmatched. There are 13 residues in the CDR3. Germline V gives CDR1 SNHLY, CDR2 FYNNEI. In DNA, the CDR3 is TGTGCCAGCAGAGAGCGGGGGACCGGGGAGCTGTTTTTT. This codes for CASRERGTGELFF. Variable domain in full (rest from reference TRBV2 and TRBJ2-2): EPEVTQTPSHQVTQMGQEVILRCVPISNHLYFYWYRQILGQKVEFLVSFYNNEISEKSEIFDDQFSVERPDGSNFTLKIRSTKLEDSAMYFCASRERGTGELFFGEGSRLTVL.

This chain uses TRBV19 with TRBJ1-2, with 10 bases aligning to TRBD1. Germline-derived CDR1 and CDR2 are LNHDA and SQIVND (reference sequence). The ends lost 7 bases at V and 7 bases at J; junction bases unmatched: 6. The CDR3 sequence is 13 residues long. CDR3 sequence (DNA): TGTGCCAGTACTTGGGACAGGGGTGGTGGCTACACCTTC. Residues: CASTWDRGGGYTF. The variable domain in full, with the rest retrieved from reference TRBV19 and TRBJ1-2, is DGGITQSPKYLFRKEGQNVTLSCEQNLNHDAMYWYRQDPGQGLRLIYYSQIVNDFQKGDIAEGYSVSREKKESFPLTVTSAQKNPTAFYLCASTWDRGGGYTFGSGTRLTVV.

V gene TRBV6-5 combines with J gene TRBJ2-3; 7 positions agree with TRBD2. This CDR3 has 13 amino acids. Germline assignment: CDR1 MNHEY and CDR2 SVGAGI. V was pared by 6 bases and J by 5 bases, with 5 bases of the junction left unmatched. In nucleotides, the CDR3 is TGTGCCAGCAGGAGAGGGACTATAGATACGCAGTATTTT. Translation: CASRRGTIDTQYF.

This chain uses TRBV6-1 with TRBJ2-5; 7 bases line up with TRBD2. CDR1 is MNHNS and CDR2 is SASEGT in the germline V gene. The CDR3 is made up of 14 amino acids. The J segment lost 5 bases and the V segment lost 6 bases, leaving 9 bases of the junction unmatched. CDR3 sequence: CASRSGVAGETQYF. The CDR3 DNA reads TGTGCCAGCAGGAGCGGGGTTGCGGGGGAGACCCAGTACTTC.

The V and J genes are TRBV21-1 and TRBJ2-5; TRBD2 is taken as the D call from the table, unchecked against the DNA. The DNA matches TRBJ2-7 better at its end, which makes the J call doubtful. TRBV21-1 is noted as a pseudogene. CDR3 length: 15 amino acids. The CDR3 DNA reads TGTGCCAGTTTGGGATCTAGCGGACTCTCCTACGAGCAGTACTTC. It encodes CASLGSSGLSYEQYF.

CDR3 coding DNA: TGCAGTGCTAGTCCTTACAATGAGCAGTTCTTC. Encoded protein: CSASPYNEQFF. The chain recombines TRBV20-1 with TRBJ2-1; D uncertain. The CDR3 contains 11 residues. Germline V gene sequence: CDR1 DFQATT, CDR2 SNEGSKA (reference sequence). V gave up 3 bases and J gave up 4 bases, with 4 bases separating them.

The chain employs TRBV28 and TRBJ2-5; weak D call: TRBD2 (6 bases). Germline CDR1 MDHEN, CDR2 SYDVKM. Trimming shortened V by 3 bases and J by 5 bases, and 10 bases separated the two germline ends. There are 13 residues in the CDR3. The CDR3 DNA reads TGTGCCAGCAGTTTTTCCGGAGGGGAGACCCAGTACTTC. Encoded protein: CASSFSGGETQYF.

This sequence joins TRBV5-6 and TRBJ1-2, with D uncertain. Germline assignment: CDR1 SGHDT and CDR2 YYEEEE. Trimming removed 4 bases from V and 7 bases from J, with 14 bases in between. CDR3 size: 13 residues. CDR3 nucleotide sequence: TGTGCCAGCAGCCGGGATACCGCCTCTGGCTACACCTTC. Amino acids: CASSRDTASGYTF.

This chain uses TRBV30 with TRBJ2-3; no firm D call. CDR3 size: 14 residues. Trimming pared 3 bases from V and 2 bases from J, leaving 12 bases between. CDR1 is GTSNPN and CDR2 is SVGIG in the germline V gene (reference sequence). The CDR3 nucleotides are TGTGCCTGGAGGAGGAGTCCCTCCACAGATACGCAGTATTTT. Protein product: CAWRRSPSTDTQYF. Based on the CDR3 plus reference TRBV30 and TRBJ2-3, the full variable domain is SQTIHQWPATLVQPVGSPLSLECTVEGTSNPNLYWYRQAAGRGLQLLFYSVGIGQISSEVPQNLSASRPQDRQFILSSKKLLLSDSGFYLCAWRRSPSTDTQYFGPGTRLTVL.

The chain carries TRBV30 and TRBJ2-5; possibly TRBD2 for D (7 bases). Germline V lookup: CDR1 GTSNPN, CDR2 SVGIG (reference sequence). The CDR3 is made up of 13 amino acids. Trimming left V 2 bases short and J 5 bases short, with 12 bases between. The CDR3 DNA follows: TGTGCCTGGAGTAGGCGGGGGCCGGAGACCCAGTACTTC. Protein: CAWSRRGPETQYF.

With regard to this clone: One junction end disagrees with the germline gene, perhaps due to a read error. The V gene is TRBV7-3, the J gene TRBJ2-2; D perhaps matches TRBD2 (6 bases). CDR3 length: 15 amino acids. Germline-derived CDR1 and CDR2 are SGHTA and FQGTGA. The CDR3 spells CASSLSGQNTGGLFF. The CDR3 nucleotides read TGTGCCAGCAGCTTAAGCGGGCAAAACACCGGGGGGCTGTTTTTT.

CDR3 residues: CASSQTIGSYGYTF. The DNA of the CDR3 is TGTGCCAGCAGCCAAACTATAGGGAGCTATGGCTACACCTTC. V gene TRBV27 combines with J gene TRBJ1-2, with D unclear. There are 14 residues in the CDR3. V was trimmed by 6 bases and J by 4 bases, leaving 15 bases between them. The germline CDR1 and CDR2 sequences are MNHEY and SMNVEV (reference sequence).